This T cell receptor (beta chain) was captured by sequencing in a study of blood T cell repertoires in COVID-19. Turning to the study itself: Sources were T cells, B-cell-depleted T cells, or PBMCs; the material itself was cDNA or gDNA.

The method was immunoSEQ multiplex PCR; TCRdb's version includes in-frame clones alone and lacks a portion of them. The sample records around 100,000 clones, roughly 92% being singletons. V shed 6 bases and J 2 bases; nucleotides not matched to a gene: 4. The CDR3 is made up of 15 amino acids. The germline V gene has CDR1 LGHNT and CDR2 FRNRAP. The source of this sequence is a man aged 65 to 79 with acute or convalescent COVID-19. The sequencing input was peripheral blood. The chain has TRBV12-5 and TRBJ2-6, with TRBD1 matching 7 bases. This CDR3 reads CASGPDRAGANVLTF. Here the CDR3 DNA reads TGTGCTAGTGGCCCCGACAGGGCTGGGGCCAACGTCCTGACTTTC. The full variable domain, in which reference TRBV12-5 and TRBJ2-6 provide the parts outside the CDR3, is DARVTQTPRHKVTEMGQEVTMRCQPILGHNTVFWYRQTMMQGLELLAYFRNRAPLDDSGMPKDRFSAEMPDATLATLKIQPSEPRDSAVYFCASGPDRAGANVLTFGAGSRLTVL.